This TCR beta chain is drawn from a study of CD8 T cells in ankylosing spondylitis. General study findings and limits: Disease-linked clones reportedly concentrated significantly in matched ankylosing spondylitis synovial fluid. The study identified a TCR beta motif of several highly homologous variants that appeared characteristic of ankylosing spondylitis blood.

The CDR3 is 14 residues long. Between the trimmed V and J ends, which lost 2 bases and 7 bases, there was a span of 17 bases. The germline gives CDR1 GTSNPN, CDR2 SVGIG (reference sequence). TCRdb analysed the 5' RACE reads with MiXCR anew, one entry per CDR3 protein. The table has approximately 250,000 distinct CDR3 sequences, over 9.5% seen once; the top ten hold about 3%. This clonotype has a handful of counts. Its antigen is undetermined. This chain links TRBV30 with TRBJ1-1, with D uncertain. The TCR sequence derives from a male donor with ankylosing spondylitis or in good health (not recorded which). Material: blood, either unsorted or a sorted T cell fraction (not recorded which). CDR3 loop: CAWSPTRGKSEAFF. Written as DNA, the CDR3 is TGTGCCTGGAGTCCTACCCGGGGAAAAAGTGAAGCTTTCTTT.